Here is one T cell receptor beta chain with its context. Its antigen is unknown. Assay used: immunoSEQ multiplex PCR; TCRdb lists only in-frame clones, some missing. The sample gives 4,500 to 7,000 clones, around 63% of which show up once; 29% is in the top ten. This sample stems from a study of T cell repertoires in ileal Crohn's disease. Study-wide findings and caveats: Every patient over 26.8% clonality showed endoscopic recurrence.

The time point: neoterminal ileum biopsy at postoperative endoscopy, about 6 months after surgery. V dropped 7 bases and J dropped 3 bases, with 10 bases sitting between them. Germline CDR1 SNHLY, CDR2 FYNNEI. The length of the CDR3 is 13 residues. The V gene is TRBV2, the J gene TRBJ2-1; D perhaps matches TRBD2 (6 bases). Sequences were obtained from ileal tissue. The origin of this receptor is an adult with Crohn's disease. The CDR3 DNA is TGTGCCAGCACTAGCGCCCTCTACAATGAGCAGTTCTTC. Its translation: CASTSALYNEQFF.